These T cell receptor beta chains were read from a single sample in a study of cytomegalovirus exposure and HLA in healthy donors. TCRdb's copy holds only in-frame clones and misses some; the assay was immunoSEQ multiplex PCR. The sample has about 300,000 clones, 70% to 90% seen once. Sequenced: PBMCs. The receptors originated from a man aged 35 to 55 in good health and CMV-seropositive. The CDR3 runs from the conserved cysteine through the conserved F or W. Each record gives: D gene, clone size, V gene, J gene, CDR3 DNA, CDR3 protein. The D gene is left open where the match is weak. The listing skips clone size in some rows; elsewhere it reads once, few, many or a size class.

TRBD1	NA	TRBV19	TRBJ1-2	TGTGCCAGTTCCGGGACAGGGGATGGCTACACCTTC	CASSGTGDGYTF
TRBD1	NA	TRBV9	TRBJ1-2	TGTGCCAGCAGCGTAGGGTCTGGGACAGGGACTGGCTACACCTTC	CASSVGSGTGTGYTF
NA	once	TRBV28	TRBJ1-1	TGTGCCAGCAGTCGTCCCAGGACTGAAGCTTTCTTT	CASSRPRTEAFF
TRBD1	NA	TRBV7-8	TRBJ2-5	TGTGCCAGCAGCCTACGGGACAGGGATTGGACCCAGTACTTC	CASSLRDRDWTQYF
TRBD2	NA	TRBV29-1	TRBJ2-1	TGCAGCGTTGTTCCTAGCGGGAAGGTAGAGCAGTTCTTC	CSVVPSGKVEQFF
TRBD1	few	TRBV4-1	TRBJ1-4	TGCGCCAGCAGCGAGAACAGGGGGGACAGTGATGAAAAACTGTTTTTT	CASSENRGDSDEKLFF
NA	NA	TRBV5-1	TRBJ2-7	TGCGCCAGCAGCTTGGGGGGAGGGGGGTCTTGGCTGTACGAGCAGTACTTC	CASSLGGGGSWLYEQYF
NA	NA	TRBV27	TRBJ2-4	TGTGCCAGCAGTTCGAGGTCTATGGGAGCCAAAAACATTCAGTACTTC	CASSSRSMGAKNIQYF
NA	NA	TRBV25-1	TRBJ2-3	TGTGCCAGCAGTGAAACATCGGGCAGGGGACCCACAGATACGCAGTATTTT	CASSETSGRGPTDTQYF
TRBD2	few	TRBV19	TRBJ2-7	TGTGCCAGTAGTAAGCGGGAGCTCTCCTACGAGCAGTACTTC	CASSKRELSYEQYF
NA	once	TRBV18	TRBJ2-7	TGTGCCAGCTCACCACCGCCCGGAGGGAGCTCCTACGAGCAGTACTTC	CASSPPPGGSSYEQYF
NA	NA	TRBV7-9	TRBJ1-2	TGTTCCAGCAGCTTAGCCCCCGACAGTAACTATGGCTACACCTTC	CSSSLAPDSNYGYTF
NA	NA	TRBV7-2	TRBJ2-2	TGTGCCAGCAGTCCCGGGAGAGGTCGGGACGGGGAGCTGTTTTTT	CASSPGRGRDGELFF
NA	NA	TRBV5-6	TRBJ2-7	TGTGCCAGCAGCTTGGGTGCGTATACCTACGAGCAGTACTTC	CASSLGAYTYEQYF
TRBD2	NA	TRBV27	TRBJ2-1	TGTGCCAGCAGTTTAAGGTCTAGCGGGAGGCTAAATGAGCAGTTCTTC	CASSLRSSGRLNEQFF
TRBD2	NA	TRBV5-1	TRBJ2-3	TGCGCCAGCAGCTTGTCTAGCGGGAGTGATACGCAGTATTTT	CASSLSSGSDTQYF
NA	NA	TRBV5-1	TRBJ2-6	TGCGCCAGCAGCCCCGGTCTGGGGGCTAGTGGGGCCAACGTCCTGACTTTC	CASSPGLGASGANVLTF
TRBD1	NA	TRBV11-3	TRBJ2-5	TGTGCCAGCAGCTTAGAAGGGGGCGAGACCCAGTACTTC	CASSLEGGETQYF
NA	NA	TRBV28	TRBJ1-2	TGTGCCAGCACCGGGGGATGGTATGGCTACACCTTC	CASTGGWYGYTF
TRBD2	once	TRBV7-2	TRBJ2-5	TGTGCCAGCAGCTCTCGACTAGCGGGAAGGGAGACCCAGTACTTC	CASSSRLAGRETQYF
TRBD2	NA	TRBV5-1	TRBJ2-5	TGCGCCAGCAGCCCGGGAGGAGTATGGGGCCAAGAGACCCAGTACTTC	CASSPGGVWGQETQYF
TRBD2	NA	TRBV6-6	TRBJ2-5	TGTGCCAGCAGTACACTAGCGGGGGACCCAGAGACCCAGTACTTC	CASSTLAGDPETQYF
NA	NA	TRBV5-6	TRBJ2-7	TGTGCCAGCAGCCTCGGGAACTCCTACGAGCAGTACTTC	CASSLGNSYEQYF
TRBD1	NA	TRBV6-1	TRBJ2-7	TGTGCCAGCACCTTACCATACCGGGACAGCGAGCAGTACTTC	CASTLPYRDSEQYF
TRBD2	NA	TRBV19	TRBJ2-7	TGTGCCAGTAGCTGGGGAAGCGGGAGGTACTACGAGCAGTACTTC	CASSWGSGRYYEQYF
NA	NA	TRBV27	TRBJ1-2	TGTGCCAGCAGTTCTCAGGGTCCTCTGACTGGCTACACCTTC	CASSSQGPLTGYTF
NA	few	TRBV10-3	TRBJ2-7	TGTGCCATCAGTGAGAGGGGTTGGGAGCAGTACTTC	CAISERGWEQYF
TRBD2	NA	TRBV4-2	TRBJ2-7	TGTGCCAGCAGCCAGGGTCCGGGACTAGCGCCTAGCTCCTACGAGCAGTACTTC	CASSQGPGLAPSSYEQYF
NA	once	TRBV27	TRBJ1-1	TGTGCCAGCAGTCTCTCATACGGGGGGGGATTGACTGAAGCTTTCTTT	CASSLSYGGGLTEAFF
TRBD1	NA	TRBV4-2	TRBJ1-5	TGTGCCAGCAGCCAGGCCCGAGACAGGGATAGCAATCAGCCCCAGCATTTT	CASSQARDRDSNQPQHF
TRBD2	NA	TRBV28	TRBJ2-7	TGTGCCAGCAGTTTCGGGGGGAGGCACGAGCAGTACTTC	CASSFGGRHEQYF
NA	NA	TRBV6-4	TRBJ2-2	TGTGCCAGCAGTTTAGCCGGCTCCCCCCCCGGGGAGCTGTTTTTT	CASSLAGSPPGELFF
NA	NA	TRBV6-6	TRBJ1-4	TGTGCCAGCAGTTCATGGGGGGGAAGGGAGGAAAAACTGTTTTTT	CASSSWGGREEKLFF
NA	few	TRBV4-3	TRBJ2-5	TGCGCCAGCAGCCAAGATGGGCAGGGAGAGACCCAGTACTTC	CASSQDGQGETQYF
TRBD2	NA	TRBV15	TRBJ2-1	TGTGCCACCGCGACTAGCGGGAGGCCTAACCCCTTCTACAATGAGCAGTTCTTC	CATATSGRPNPFYNEQFF
TRBD1	NA	TRBV5-1	TRBJ2-7	TGCGCCAGCAGCCCATCCCAGGACAGGGCCCCCTACGAGCAGTACTTC	CASSPSQDRAPYEQYF